These T cell receptor beta chains were read from a single sample in a study of patients and donors after allogeneic stem cell transplantation. Using its own MiXCR run on the RT-PCR reads, TCRdb lists one record per CDR3 protein. Of about 30,000 distinct CDR3 sequences detected, 6.5% to 10% appear once; the ten largest clones hold nearly 50%. Sequenced: blood, either unsorted or a sorted T cell fraction (not recorded which). Receptors originate from a human donor who was either an allogeneic HSCT recipient or a stem cell or donor lymphocyte infusion donor (not recorded which). It is not recorded whose cells these are; they may come from a transplant donor. CDR3s include the opening cysteine and the closing phenylalanine or tryptophan. The order of the fields is CDR3 protein, CDR3 DNA, J gene, V gene, D gene, clone size. D genes are given only for firm matches. Clone size is given for some rows only: seen once, a few or many times, or a class if the clone is expanded.

CDR3 protein: CASSLAGAYEQYF
CDR3 DNA: TGTGCCAGCAGTTTAGCGGGGGCCTACGAGCAGTACTTC
J gene: TRBJ2-7
V gene: TRBV12-3/TRBV12-4
D gene: NA
clone size: medium-sized

CDR3 protein: CASSTWDTFYEQYF
CDR3 DNA: TGTGCCAGCAGCACCTGGGACACTTTCTACGAGCAGTACTTC
J gene: TRBJ2-7
V gene: TRBV5-8
D gene: NA
clone size: few

CDR3 protein: CASSLGTSGETQYF
CDR3 DNA: TGTGCCAGCAGCTTAGGAACGTCAGGGGAGACCCAGTACTTC
J gene: TRBJ2-5
V gene: TRBV7-7
D gene: NA
clone size: few

CDR3 protein: CASSKGCHGGPGGISGNTIYF
CDR3 DNA: TGTGCCAGCAGCAAAGGATGTCATGGTGGCCCGGGGGGCATATCAGGAAACACCATATATTTT
J gene: TRBJ1-3
V gene: TRBV21-1
D gene: NA
clone size: few

CDR3 protein: CASSVWGNQPQHF
CDR3 DNA: TGTGCCAGCAGTGTCTGGGGCAATCAGCCCCAGCATTTT
J gene: TRBJ1-5
V gene: TRBV2
D gene: NA
clone size: few

CDR3 protein: CASSLGQGREKLFF
CDR3 DNA: TGTGCCAGCAGCTTAGGACAGGGGCGTGAAAAACTGTTTTTT
J gene: TRBJ1-4
V gene: TRBV7-9
D gene: TRBD1
clone size: NA

CDR3 protein: CASSDPGLLSGNTIYF
CDR3 DNA: TGTGCCAGCAGTGACCCCGGACTCCTCTCTGGAAACACCATATATTTT
J gene: TRBJ1-3
V gene: TRBV6-4
D gene: NA
clone size: few

CDR3 protein: CASSQPDREYQETQYF
CDR3 DNA: TGCGCCAGCAGCCAACCGGACAGGGAGTACCAAGAGACCCAGTACTTC
J gene: TRBJ2-5
V gene: TRBV4-1
D gene: TRBD1
clone size: few

CDR3 protein: CASSFLGSTYEQYF
CDR3 DNA: TGTGCCAGCAGTTTTCTAGGGAGCACCTACGAGCAGTACTTC
J gene: TRBJ2-7
V gene: TRBV28
D gene: NA
clone size: many

CDR3 protein: CASSSDRGHEQYF
CDR3 DNA: TGCGCCAGCAGCTCGGACAGGGGGCACGAGCAGTACTTC
J gene: TRBJ2-7
V gene: TRBV5-1
D gene: TRBD1
clone size: many

CDR3 protein: CSARGFGHTRETQYF
CDR3 DNA: TGCAGTGCTAGAGGTTTCGGTCATACCAGAGAGACCCAGTACTTC
J gene: TRBJ2-5
V gene: TRBV20-1
D gene: NA
clone size: NA

CDR3 protein: CASSPDRGIGYTF
CDR3 DNA: TGTGCCAGCAGTCCGGACAGGGGAATTGGCTACACCTTC
J gene: TRBJ1-2
V gene: TRBV27
D gene: TRBD1
clone size: many

CDR3 protein: CASSELFGTGNQPQHF
CDR3 DNA: TGTGCCAGCAGTGAACTTTTTGGGACAGGGAATCAGCCCCAGCATTTT
J gene: TRBJ1-5
V gene: TRBV6-1
D gene: TRBD1
clone size: NA

CDR3 protein: CASSEAGSWWETQYF
CDR3 DNA: TGTGCCAGCAGTGAAGCGGGAAGCTGGTGGGAGACCCAGTACTTC
J gene: TRBJ2-5
V gene: TRBV6-1
D gene: NA
clone size: few

CDR3 protein: CASSTGPQTEEYF
CDR3 DNA: TGTGCCAGCAGTACGGGACCACAAACAGAGGAGTATTTT
J gene: TRBJ2-3
V gene: TRBV9
D gene: NA
clone size: many

CDR3 protein: CASRSPPVWAGANVLTF
CDR3 DNA: TGTGCCAGCAGAAGCCCCCCGGTCTGGGCTGGGGCCAACGTCCTGACTTTC
J gene: TRBJ2-6
V gene: TRBV28
D gene: NA
clone size: few

CDR3 protein: CAWRMREGLKTQYF
CDR3 DNA: TGTGCCTGGAGGATGAGGGAGGGCCTGAAGACCCAGTACTTC
J gene: TRBJ2-5
V gene: TRBV30
D gene: TRBD2
clone size: many

CDR3 protein: CATSRGGLSSYEQYF
CDR3 DNA: TGTGCCACCAGCAGAGGGGGCCTCAGCTCCTACGAGCAGTACTTC
J gene: TRBJ2-7
V gene: TRBV15
D gene: NA
clone size: few

CDR3 protein: CASSVAWRALTTDTQYF
CDR3 DNA: TGTGCCAGCAGCGTAGCTTGGAGGGCGCTAACCACAGATACGCAGTATTTT
J gene: TRBJ2-3
V gene: TRBV9
D gene: NA
clone size: NA

CDR3 protein: CASRTQNQPQHF
CDR3 DNA: TGTGCCAGCAGAACTCAAAATCAGCCCCAGCATTTT
J gene: TRBJ1-5
V gene: TRBV27
D gene: NA
clone size: few

CDR3 protein: CATSRASTDGYTF
CDR3 DNA: TGTGCCACCAGCAGAGCATCCACGGATGGCTACACCTTC
J gene: TRBJ1-2
V gene: TRBV15
D gene: NA
clone size: few

CDR3 protein: CASRENSLSRTYGYTF
CDR3 DNA: TGTGCCAGCAGAGAAAACAGCCTATCTAGAACCTATGGCTACACCTTC
J gene: TRBJ1-2
V gene: TRBV6-1
D gene: NA
clone size: few

CDR3 protein: CASSLAGTGGEETQYF
CDR3 DNA: TGCGCCAGCAGCTTGGCCGGGACCGGGGGGGAAGAGACCCAGTACTTC
J gene: TRBJ2-5
V gene: TRBV5-1
D gene: TRBD2
clone size: few

CDR3 protein: CASSLSGQVNSPLHF
CDR3 DNA: TGTGCCAGCAGCTTATCGGGACAGGTCAATTCACCCCTCCACTTT
J gene: TRBJ1-6
V gene: TRBV7-9
D gene: TRBD1
clone size: few

CDR3 protein: CASSPGTGPGSNQPQHF
CDR3 DNA: TGTGCCAGCAGCCCCGGGACCGGCCCAGGTAGCAATCAGCCCCAGCATTTT
J gene: TRBJ1-5
V gene: TRBV5-8
D gene: NA
clone size: few

CDR3 protein: CASSQQGTEQYF
CDR3 DNA: TGTGCCAGCAGCCAACAGGGAACCGAGCAGTACTTC
J gene: TRBJ2-7
V gene: TRBV28
D gene: NA
clone size: few

CDR3 protein: CASSRGQADTYEQYF
CDR3 DNA: TGTGCCAGCAGCCGAGGGCAGGCGGACACCTACGAGCAGTACTTC
J gene: TRBJ2-7
V gene: TRBV11-3
D gene: NA
clone size: NA

CDR3 protein: CASRFIAGANQETQYF
CDR3 DNA: TGTGCCAGCAGATTCATAGCGGGGGCAAACCAAGAGACCCAGTACTTC
J gene: TRBJ2-5
V gene: TRBV3-1
D gene: TRBD2
clone size: many

CDR3 protein: CASSLEGVVPLRRGEKLFF
CDR3 DNA: TGCGCCAGCAGCCTTGAAGGGGTCGTCCCACTAAGACGGGGTGAAAAACTGTTTTTT
J gene: TRBJ1-4
V gene: TRBV4-1
D gene: NA
clone size: few

CDR3 protein: CASSFFPDREAYF
CDR3 DNA: TGTGCCAGCAGCTTCTTCCCTGACAGGGAAGCTTACTTT
J gene: TRBJ1-1
V gene: TRBV5-5
D gene: TRBD1
clone size: NA

CDR3 protein: CAIGEQGAAGELFF
CDR3 DNA: TGTGCCATAGGGGAGCAGGGGGCTGCCGGGGAGCTGTTTTTT
J gene: TRBJ2-2
V gene: TRBV10-3
D gene: TRBD1
clone size: many

CDR3 protein: CASSAPQQGTLDEQFF
CDR3 DNA: TGTGCCAGCAGCGCCCCCCAACAGGGGACCCTCGATGAGCAGTTCTTC
J gene: TRBJ2-1
V gene: TRBV5-4
D gene: TRBD1
clone size: NA

CDR3 protein: CASSPLDRDAEKLFF
CDR3 DNA: TGTGCCAGCAGCCCCCTCGACAGGGACGCTGAAAAACTGTTTTTT
J gene: TRBJ1-4
V gene: TRBV28
D gene: TRBD1
clone size: few

CDR3 protein: CASVGGPSKGYTF
CDR3 DNA: TGTGCCAGCGTGGGAGGCCCTAGCAAAGGCTACACCTTC
J gene: TRBJ1-2
V gene: TRBV28
D gene: NA
clone size: many

CDR3 protein: CASSGGDNTEAFF
CDR3 DNA: TGTGCCAGCAGCGGCGGGGATAACACTGAAGCTTTCTTT
J gene: TRBJ1-1
V gene: TRBV9
D gene: NA
clone size: NA

CDR3 protein: CASSPRLAGTSEQFF
CDR3 DNA: TGTGCCAGCAGCCCTCGACTAGCAGGAACTAGTGAGCAGTTCTTC
J gene: TRBJ2-1
V gene: TRBV11-2
D gene: TRBD2
clone size: many

CDR3 protein: CASTTSQGQYGYTF
CDR3 DNA: TGCGCCAGCACTACAAGCCAGGGGCAGTATGGCTACACCTTC
J gene: TRBJ1-2
V gene: TRBV5-1
D gene: NA
clone size: NA

CDR3 protein: CASSQGRDYGYTF
CDR3 DNA: TGTGCCAGCAGCCAAGGCAGAGACTATGGCTACACCTTC
J gene: TRBJ1-2
V gene: TRBV4-2
D gene: NA
clone size: many

CDR3 protein: CASNPSTWTTLASYEQYF
CDR3 DNA: TGTGCCAGCAACCCGTCCACATGGACTACCCTAGCCTCCTACGAGCAGTACTTC
J gene: TRBJ2-7
V gene: TRBV27
D gene: NA
clone size: NA

CDR3 protein: CASRGGTETQYF
CDR3 DNA: TGTGCCAGCAGGGGAGGGACAGAGACCCAGTACTTC
J gene: TRBJ2-5
V gene: TRBV28
D gene: TRBD2
clone size: many

CDR3 protein: CASRGDREGYSYEQYF
CDR3 DNA: TGTGCCAGCAGAGGGGACCGGGAGGGATACTCCTACGAGCAGTACTTC
J gene: TRBJ2-7
V gene: TRBV28
D gene: TRBD2
clone size: few

CDR3 protein: CASSPSLLGGGKETQYF
CDR3 DNA: TGTGCCAGCAGCCCTTCTCTTCTGGGGGGGGGAAAAGAGACCCAGTACTTC
J gene: TRBJ2-5
V gene: TRBV3-1
D gene: TRBD2
clone size: NA

CDR3 protein: CASSPDGRGNTEAFF
CDR3 DNA: TGTGCCAGCTCACCGGATGGCAGGGGGAACACTGAAGCTTTCTTT
J gene: TRBJ1-1
V gene: TRBV18
D gene: NA
clone size: NA

CDR3 protein: CASRRERYTGELFF
CDR3 DNA: TGCGCCAGCAGGCGGGAGCGTTACACCGGGGAGCTGTTTTTT
J gene: TRBJ2-2
V gene: TRBV4-1
D gene: TRBD2
clone size: few

CDR3 protein: CASSPPETGERPTVSDNEQFF
CDR3 DNA: TGTGCCAGCTCACCACCGGAGACGGGAGAGAGGCCCACCGTCTCGGATAATGAGCAGTTCTTC
J gene: TRBJ2-1
V gene: TRBV18
D gene: NA
clone size: many

CDR3 protein: CASSLTGGRDTIYF
CDR3 DNA: TGTGCCAGCAGTTTAACAGGGGGCAGGGACACCATATATTTT
J gene: TRBJ1-3
V gene: TRBV28
D gene: TRBD1
clone size: few

CDR3 protein: CATSRDKVPATSSYNEQFF
CDR3 DNA: TGTGCCACCAGCAGAGATAAGGTTCCAGCAACGAGCTCCTACAATGAGCAGTTCTTC
J gene: TRBJ2-1
V gene: TRBV15
D gene: NA
clone size: medium-sized

CDR3 protein: CASSLSGQGDTQYF
CDR3 DNA: TGTGCCAGCAGCTTAAGCGGGCAAGGAGATACGCAGTATTTT
J gene: TRBJ2-3
V gene: TRBV7-3
D gene: NA
clone size: many